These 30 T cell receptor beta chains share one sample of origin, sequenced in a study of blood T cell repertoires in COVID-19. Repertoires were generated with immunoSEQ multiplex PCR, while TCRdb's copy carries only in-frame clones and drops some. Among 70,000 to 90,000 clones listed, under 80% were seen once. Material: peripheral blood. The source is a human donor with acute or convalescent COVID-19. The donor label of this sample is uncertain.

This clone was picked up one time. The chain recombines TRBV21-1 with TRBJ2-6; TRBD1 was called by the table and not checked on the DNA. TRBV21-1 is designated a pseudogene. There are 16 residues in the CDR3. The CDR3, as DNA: TGTGCCAGCAGCACGACAGGGGTCTCCGGGGCCAACGTCCTGACTTTC. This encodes CASSTTGVSGANVLTF.

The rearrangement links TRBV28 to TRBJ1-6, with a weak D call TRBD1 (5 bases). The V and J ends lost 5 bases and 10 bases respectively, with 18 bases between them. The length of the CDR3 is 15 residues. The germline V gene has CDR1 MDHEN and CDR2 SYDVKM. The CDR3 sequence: CASSRAGSSSSPLHF. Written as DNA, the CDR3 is TGTGCCAGCAGTCGCGCAGGGTCGTCGTCCTCACCCCTCCACTTT.

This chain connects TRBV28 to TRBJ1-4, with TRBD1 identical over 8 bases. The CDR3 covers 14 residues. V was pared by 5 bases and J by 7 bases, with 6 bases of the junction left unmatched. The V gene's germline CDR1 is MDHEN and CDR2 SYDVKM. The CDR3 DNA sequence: TGTGCCAGCAGTCTACAGGGGGGGGGTGAAAAACTGTTTTTT. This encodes CASSLQGGGEKLFF.

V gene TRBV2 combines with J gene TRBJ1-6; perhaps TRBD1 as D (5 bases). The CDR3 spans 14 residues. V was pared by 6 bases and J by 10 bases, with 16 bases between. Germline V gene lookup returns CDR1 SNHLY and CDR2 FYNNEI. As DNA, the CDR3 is TGTGCCAGCAGCCTAGGCGGGGGTGCATCACCCCTCCACTTT. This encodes CASSLGGGASPLHF.

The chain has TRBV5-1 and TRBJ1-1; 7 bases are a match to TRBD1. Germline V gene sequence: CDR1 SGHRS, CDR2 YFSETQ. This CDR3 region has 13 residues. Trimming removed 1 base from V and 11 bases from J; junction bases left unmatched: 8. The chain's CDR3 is CASSLRGGGYAFF. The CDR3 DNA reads TGCGCCAGCAGCTTGCGAGGGGGCGGATATGCTTTCTTT.

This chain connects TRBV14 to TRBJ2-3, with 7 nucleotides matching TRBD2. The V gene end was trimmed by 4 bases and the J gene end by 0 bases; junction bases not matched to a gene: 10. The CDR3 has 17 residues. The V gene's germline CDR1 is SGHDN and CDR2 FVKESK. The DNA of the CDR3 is TGTGCCAGCAGCCGAGCCCCGGGACTAATTAGCACAGATACGCAGTATTTT. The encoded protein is CASSRAPGLISTDTQYF.

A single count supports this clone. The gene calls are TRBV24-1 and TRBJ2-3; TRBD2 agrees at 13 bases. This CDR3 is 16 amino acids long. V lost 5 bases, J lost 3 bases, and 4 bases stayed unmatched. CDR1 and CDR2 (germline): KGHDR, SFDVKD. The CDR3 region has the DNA TGTGCCACCAGTGGCGGACTAGCGGGAGTGACAGATACGCAGTATTTT. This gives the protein CATSGGLAGVTDTQYF.

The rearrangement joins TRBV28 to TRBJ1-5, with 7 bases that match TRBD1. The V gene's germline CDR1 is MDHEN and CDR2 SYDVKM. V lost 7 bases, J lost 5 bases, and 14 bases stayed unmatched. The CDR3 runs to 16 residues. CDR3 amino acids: CASTTVGGQNYQPQHF. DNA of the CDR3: TGTGCCAGCACCACCGTCGGGGGACAGAACTATCAGCCCCAGCATTTT.

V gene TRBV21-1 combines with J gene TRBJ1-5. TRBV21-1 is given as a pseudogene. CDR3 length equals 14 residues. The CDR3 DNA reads TGTGCCAGCAGCCTCCGGTGTCCCAATCAGCCCCAGCATTTT. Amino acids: CASSLRCPNQPQHF.

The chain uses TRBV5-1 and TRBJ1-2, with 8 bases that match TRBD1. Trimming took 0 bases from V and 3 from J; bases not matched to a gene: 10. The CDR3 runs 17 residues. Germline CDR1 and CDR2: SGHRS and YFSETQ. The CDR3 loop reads CASSLGDRIALDYGYTF. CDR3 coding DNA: TGCGCCAGCAGCTTGGGGGACAGGATTGCTTTGGACTATGGCTACACCTTC.

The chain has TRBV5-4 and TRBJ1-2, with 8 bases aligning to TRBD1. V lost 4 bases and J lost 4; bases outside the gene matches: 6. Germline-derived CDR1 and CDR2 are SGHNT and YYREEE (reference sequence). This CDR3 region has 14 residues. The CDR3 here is CASSILTGAYGYTF. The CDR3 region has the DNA TGTGCCAGCAGCATCCTGACAGGGGCCTATGGCTACACCTTC.

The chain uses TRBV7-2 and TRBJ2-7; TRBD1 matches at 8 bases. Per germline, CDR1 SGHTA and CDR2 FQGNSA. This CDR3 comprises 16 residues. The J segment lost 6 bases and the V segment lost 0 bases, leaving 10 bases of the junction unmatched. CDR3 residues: CASSLAAGGIGGEQYV. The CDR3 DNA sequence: TGTGCCAGCAGCTTAGCCGCAGGGGGCATTGGTGGCGAGCAGTACGTC.

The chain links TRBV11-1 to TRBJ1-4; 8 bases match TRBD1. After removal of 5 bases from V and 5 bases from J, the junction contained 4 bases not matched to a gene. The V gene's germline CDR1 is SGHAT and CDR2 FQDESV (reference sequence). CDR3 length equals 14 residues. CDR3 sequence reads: CASSRTGRNEKLFF. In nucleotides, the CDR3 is TGTGCCAGCAGCAGGACAGGGCGAAATGAAAAACTGTTTTTT.

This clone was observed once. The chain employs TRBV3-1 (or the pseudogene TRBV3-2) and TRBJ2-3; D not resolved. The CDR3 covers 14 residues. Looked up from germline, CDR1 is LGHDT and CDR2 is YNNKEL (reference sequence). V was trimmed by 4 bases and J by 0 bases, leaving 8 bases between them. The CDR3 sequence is CASSPTQSTDTQYF. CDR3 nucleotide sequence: TGTGCCAGCAGCCCAACCCAGAGCACAGATACGCAGTATTTT.

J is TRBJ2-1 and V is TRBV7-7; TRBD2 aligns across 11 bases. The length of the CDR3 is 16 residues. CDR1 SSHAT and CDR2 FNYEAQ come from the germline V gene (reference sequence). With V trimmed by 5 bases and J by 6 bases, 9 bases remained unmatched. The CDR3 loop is CASSPQSGTSGNEQFF. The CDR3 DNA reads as TGTGCCAGCAGCCCTCAATCCGGGACTAGCGGCAATGAGCAGTTCTTC. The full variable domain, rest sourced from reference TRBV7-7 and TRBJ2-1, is GAGVSQSPRYKVTKRGQDVTLRCDPISSHATLYWYQQALGQGPEFLTYFNYEAQPDKSGLPSDRFSAERPEGSISTLTIQRTEQRDSAMYRCASSPQSGTSGNEQFFGPGTRLTVL.

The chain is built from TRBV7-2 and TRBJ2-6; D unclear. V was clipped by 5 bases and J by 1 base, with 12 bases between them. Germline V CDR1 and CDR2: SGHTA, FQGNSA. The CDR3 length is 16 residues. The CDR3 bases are TGTGCCAGCAGCCCCTACCACTTGTCTGGGGCCAACGTCCTGACTTTC. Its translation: CASSPYHLSGANVLTF.

CDR3 sequence: CASTPSPGLAGGPRGGTQYF. CDR3 nucleotides: TGTGCCAGTACTCCAAGTCCCGGACTAGCGGGAGGCCCCCGCGGAGGGACCCAGTACTTC. This chain joins TRBV19 and TRBJ2-5, with 14 bases lining up with TRBD2. With V trimmed by 7 bases and J by 7 bases, 23 bases remained unmatched. The CDR3 is 20 residues long. The germline V gene has CDR1 LNHDA and CDR2 SQIVND (reference sequence).

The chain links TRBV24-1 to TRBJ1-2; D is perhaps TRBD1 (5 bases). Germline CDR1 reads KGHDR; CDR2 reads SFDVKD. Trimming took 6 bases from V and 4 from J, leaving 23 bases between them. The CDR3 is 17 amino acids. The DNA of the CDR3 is TGTGCCACCAGTAACCGCGGGGAGGGCCGGGGGAGCTATGGCTACACCTTC. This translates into CATSNRGEGRGSYGYTF.

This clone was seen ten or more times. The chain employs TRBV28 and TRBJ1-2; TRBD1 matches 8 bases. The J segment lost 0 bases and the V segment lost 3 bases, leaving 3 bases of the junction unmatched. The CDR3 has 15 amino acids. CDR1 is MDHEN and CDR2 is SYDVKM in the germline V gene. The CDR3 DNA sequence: TGTGCCAGCAGTTTCAGGGGGCCCCCTAACTATGGCTACACCTTC. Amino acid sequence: CASSFRGPPNYGYTF.

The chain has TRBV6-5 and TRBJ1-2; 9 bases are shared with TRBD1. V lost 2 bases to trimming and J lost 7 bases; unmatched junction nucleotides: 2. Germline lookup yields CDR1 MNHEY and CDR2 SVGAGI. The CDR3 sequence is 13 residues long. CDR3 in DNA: TGTGCCAGCAGTTACATGACAGGGGGTGGCTACACCTTC. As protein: CASSYMTGGGYTF.

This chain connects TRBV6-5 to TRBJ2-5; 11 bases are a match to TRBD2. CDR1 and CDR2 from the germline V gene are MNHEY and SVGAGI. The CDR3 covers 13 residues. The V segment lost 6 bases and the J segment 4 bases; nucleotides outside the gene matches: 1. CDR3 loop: CASSGLAGETQYF. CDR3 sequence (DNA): TGTGCCAGCAGCGGACTAGCGGGAGAGACCCAGTACTTC.

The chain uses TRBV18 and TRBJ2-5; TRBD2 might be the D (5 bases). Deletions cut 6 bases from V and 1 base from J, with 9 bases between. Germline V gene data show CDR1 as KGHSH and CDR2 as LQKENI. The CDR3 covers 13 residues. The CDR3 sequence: CASSGDLQETQYF. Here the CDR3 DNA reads TGTGCCAGCTCCGGGGATCTCCAAGAGACCCAGTACTTC.

CDR3 sequence: CASSYVSSAYNEQFF. CDR3 bases: TGTGCCAGCAGTTACGTGTCTAGCGCCTACAATGAGCAGTTCTTC. The J gene is TRBJ2-1, the V gene TRBV6-2 or TRBV6-3; tentatively, D is TRBD2 (6 bases). This CDR3 spans 15 amino acids. The germline V gene encodes CDR1 MNHEY and CDR2 SVGEGT. Trimming cost V 2 bases and J 2 bases, with 10 bases left between them.

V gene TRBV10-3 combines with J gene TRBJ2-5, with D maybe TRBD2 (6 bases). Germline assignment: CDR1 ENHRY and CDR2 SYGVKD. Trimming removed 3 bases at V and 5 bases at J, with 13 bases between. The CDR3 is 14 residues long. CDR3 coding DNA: TGTGCCATCAGTGATTGGAGGGGCGGGGAGACCCAGTACTTC. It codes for CAISDWRGGETQYF.

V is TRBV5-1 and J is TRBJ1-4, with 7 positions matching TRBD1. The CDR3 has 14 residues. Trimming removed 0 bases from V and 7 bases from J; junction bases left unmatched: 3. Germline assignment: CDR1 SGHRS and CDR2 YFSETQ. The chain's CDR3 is CASSLGGGSEKLFF. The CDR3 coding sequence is TGCGCCAGCAGCTTGGGAGGGGGCAGTGAAAAACTGTTTTTT.

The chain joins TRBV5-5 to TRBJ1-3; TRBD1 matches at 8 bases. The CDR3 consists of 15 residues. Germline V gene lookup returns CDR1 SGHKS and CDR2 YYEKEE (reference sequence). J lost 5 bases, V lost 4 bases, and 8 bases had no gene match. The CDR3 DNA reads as TGTGCCAGCAGCCTTGGGAGACAGGGGAGAAACACCATATATTTT. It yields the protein CASSLGRQGRNTIYF.

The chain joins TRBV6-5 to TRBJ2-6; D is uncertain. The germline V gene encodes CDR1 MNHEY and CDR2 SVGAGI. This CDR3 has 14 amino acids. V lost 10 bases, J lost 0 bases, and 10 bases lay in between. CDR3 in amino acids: CATSRFSGANVLTF. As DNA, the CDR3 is TGTGCCACCTCACGGTTCTCTGGGGCCAACGTCCTGACTTTC.

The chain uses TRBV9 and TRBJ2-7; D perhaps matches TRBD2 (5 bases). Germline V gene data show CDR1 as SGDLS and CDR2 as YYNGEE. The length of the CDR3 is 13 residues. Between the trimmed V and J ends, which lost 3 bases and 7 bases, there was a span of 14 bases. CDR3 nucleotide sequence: TGTGCCAGCAGCGCCGCGGGCCCTTGGGAGCAGTACTTC. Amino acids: CASSAAGPWEQYF.

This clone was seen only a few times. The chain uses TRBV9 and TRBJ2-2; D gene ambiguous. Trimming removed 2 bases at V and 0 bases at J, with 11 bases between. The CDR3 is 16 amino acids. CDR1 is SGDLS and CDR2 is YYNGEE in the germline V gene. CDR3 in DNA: TGTGCCAGCAGCGTTCTACGGTCGGCGAACACCGGGGAGCTGTTTTTT. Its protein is CASSVLRSANTGELFF.

The CDR3 here is CASSQNERVGEAFF. The CDR3 region has the DNA TGTGCCAGCAGCCAAAACGAGAGGGTTGGTGAAGCTTTCTTT. This sequence joins TRBV3-1 (or the pseudogene TRBV3-2) and TRBJ1-1; D is ambiguous. Trimming shortened V by 2 bases and J by 7 bases, and 14 bases separated the two germline ends. The CDR3 is 14 residues long. Germline V gene sequence: CDR1 LGHDT, CDR2 YNNKEL (reference sequence).